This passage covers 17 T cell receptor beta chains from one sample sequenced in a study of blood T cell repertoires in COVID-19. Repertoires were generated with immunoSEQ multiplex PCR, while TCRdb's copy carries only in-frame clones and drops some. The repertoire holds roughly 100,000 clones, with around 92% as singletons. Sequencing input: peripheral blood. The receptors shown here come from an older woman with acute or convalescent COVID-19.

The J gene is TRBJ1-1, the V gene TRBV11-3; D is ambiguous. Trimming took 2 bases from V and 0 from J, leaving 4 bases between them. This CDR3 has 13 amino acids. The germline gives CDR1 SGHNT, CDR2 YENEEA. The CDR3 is CASSLRLNTEAFF. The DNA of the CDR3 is TGTGCCAGCAGCTTACGGTTGAACACTGAAGCTTTCTTT.

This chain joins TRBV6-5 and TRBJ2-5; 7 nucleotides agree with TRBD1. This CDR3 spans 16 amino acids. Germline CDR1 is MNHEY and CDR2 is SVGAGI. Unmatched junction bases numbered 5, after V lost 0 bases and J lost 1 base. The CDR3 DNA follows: TGTGCCAGCAGTTACTCGACAGGGCCGGGCCAAGAGACCCAGTACTTC. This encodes CASSYSTGPGQETQYF.

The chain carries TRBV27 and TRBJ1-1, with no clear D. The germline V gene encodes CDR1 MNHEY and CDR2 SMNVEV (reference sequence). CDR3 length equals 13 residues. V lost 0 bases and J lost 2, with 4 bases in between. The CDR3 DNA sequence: TGTGCCAGCAGTTTATCGTATAACACTGAAGCTTTCTTT. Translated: CASSLSYNTEAFF.

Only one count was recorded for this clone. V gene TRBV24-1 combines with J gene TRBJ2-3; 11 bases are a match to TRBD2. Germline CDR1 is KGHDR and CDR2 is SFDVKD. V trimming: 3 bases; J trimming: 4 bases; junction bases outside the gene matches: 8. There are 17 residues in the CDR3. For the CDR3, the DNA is TGTGCCACCAGTGATAGTATTCCGGGACTAGCGGCAGATACGCAGTATTTT. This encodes CATSDSIPGLAADTQYF.

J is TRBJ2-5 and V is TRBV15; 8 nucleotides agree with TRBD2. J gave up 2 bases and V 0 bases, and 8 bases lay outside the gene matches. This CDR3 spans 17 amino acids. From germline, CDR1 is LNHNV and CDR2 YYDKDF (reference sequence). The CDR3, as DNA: TGTGCCACCAGCAGAGAATATCTAGCGGGCTCTCAAGAGACCCAGTACTTC. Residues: CATSREYLAGSQETQYF.

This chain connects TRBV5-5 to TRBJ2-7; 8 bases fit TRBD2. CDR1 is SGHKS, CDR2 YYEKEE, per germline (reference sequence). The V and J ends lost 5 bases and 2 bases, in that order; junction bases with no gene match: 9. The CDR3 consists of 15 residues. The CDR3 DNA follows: TGTGCCAGCAGTCGGACGGGGACTAGGCCCTACGAGCAGTACTTC. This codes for CASSRTGTRPYEQYF.

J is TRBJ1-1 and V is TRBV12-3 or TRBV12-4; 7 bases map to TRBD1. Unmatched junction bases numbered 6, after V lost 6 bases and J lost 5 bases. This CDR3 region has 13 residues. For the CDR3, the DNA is TGTGCCAGCAGATATCAACAGGGGACTGAAGCTTTCTTT. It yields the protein CASRYQQGTEAFF.

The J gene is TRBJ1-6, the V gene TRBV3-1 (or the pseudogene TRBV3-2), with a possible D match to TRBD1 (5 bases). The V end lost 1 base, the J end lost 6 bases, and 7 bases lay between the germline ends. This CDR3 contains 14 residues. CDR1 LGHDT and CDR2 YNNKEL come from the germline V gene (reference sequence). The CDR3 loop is CASSQGGGNSPLHF. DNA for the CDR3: TGTGCCAGCAGCCAAGGGGGGGGTAATTCACCCCTCCACTTT.

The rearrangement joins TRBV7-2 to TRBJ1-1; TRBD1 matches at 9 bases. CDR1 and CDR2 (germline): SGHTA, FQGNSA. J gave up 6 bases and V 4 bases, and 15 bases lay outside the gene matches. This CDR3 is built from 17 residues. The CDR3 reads CASSSTGTGNLGAEAFF. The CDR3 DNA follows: TGTGCCAGCAGCTCAACCGGGACAGGGAATTTAGGGGCTGAAGCTTTCTTT.

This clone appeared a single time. In DNA form, the CDR3 reads TGTGCCAGCAGCCCAGGACAGACCCAAGGGAACACTGAAGCTTTCTTT. Amino acid sequence: CASSPGQTQGNTEAFF. V gene TRBV5-4 combines with J gene TRBJ1-1, with D perhaps TRBD1 (6 bases). CDR3 length: 16 residues. CDR1 and CDR2 (germline): SGHNT, YYREEE (reference sequence). The V end was cut by 4 bases, the J end by 1 base, with 17 bases between.

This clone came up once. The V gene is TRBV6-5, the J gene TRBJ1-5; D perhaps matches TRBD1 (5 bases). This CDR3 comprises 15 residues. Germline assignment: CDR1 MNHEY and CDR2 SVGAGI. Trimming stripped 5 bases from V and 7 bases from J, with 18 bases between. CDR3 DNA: TGTGCCAGCAGTAGCCTCGGGGGGGGGAACCAGCCCCAGCATTTT. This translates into CASSSLGGGNQPQHF.

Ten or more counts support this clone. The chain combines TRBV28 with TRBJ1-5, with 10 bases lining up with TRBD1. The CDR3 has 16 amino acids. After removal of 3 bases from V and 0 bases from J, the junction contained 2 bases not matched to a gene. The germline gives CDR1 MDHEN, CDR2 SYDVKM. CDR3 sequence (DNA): TGTGCCAGCAGTTTTAGGGACAGGGGTAGCAATCAGCCCCAGCATTTT. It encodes CASSFRDRGSNQPQHF.

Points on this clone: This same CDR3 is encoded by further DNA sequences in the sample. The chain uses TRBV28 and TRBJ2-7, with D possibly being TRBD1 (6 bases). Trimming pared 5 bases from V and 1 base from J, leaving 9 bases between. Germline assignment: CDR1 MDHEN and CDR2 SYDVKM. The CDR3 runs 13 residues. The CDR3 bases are TGTGCCAGCAGTCTAGGACAGTCCTACGAGCAGTACTTC. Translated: CASSLGQSYEQYF.

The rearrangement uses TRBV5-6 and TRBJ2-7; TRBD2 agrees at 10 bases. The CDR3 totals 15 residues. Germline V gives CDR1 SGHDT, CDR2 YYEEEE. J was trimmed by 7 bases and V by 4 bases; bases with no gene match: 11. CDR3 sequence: CASSPPGSGRGEQYV. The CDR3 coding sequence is TGTGCCAGCAGCCCCCCGGGGAGCGGGAGGGGTGAGCAGTACGTC.

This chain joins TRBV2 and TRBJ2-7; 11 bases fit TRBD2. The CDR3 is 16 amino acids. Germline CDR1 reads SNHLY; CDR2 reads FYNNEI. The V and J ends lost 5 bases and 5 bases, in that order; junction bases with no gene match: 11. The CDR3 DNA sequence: TGTGCCAGCAGTCAAGGGGTAGCGGGAGGGCAACACGAGCAGTACTTC. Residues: CASSQGVAGGQHEQYF.

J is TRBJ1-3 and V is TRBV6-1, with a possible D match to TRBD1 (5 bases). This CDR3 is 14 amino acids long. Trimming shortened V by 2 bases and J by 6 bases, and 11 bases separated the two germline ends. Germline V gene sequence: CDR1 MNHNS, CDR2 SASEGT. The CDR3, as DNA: TGTGCCAGCAGTGAATGGGGGGAACCAAACACCATATATTTT. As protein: CASSEWGEPNTIYF.

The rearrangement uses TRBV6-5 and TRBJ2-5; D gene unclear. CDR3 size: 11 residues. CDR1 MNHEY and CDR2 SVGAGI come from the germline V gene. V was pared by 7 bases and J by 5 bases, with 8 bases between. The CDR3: CASIPRETQYF. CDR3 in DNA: TGTGCCAGCATTCCTAGGGAGACCCAGTACTTC.